This T cell receptor beta chain was retrieved from a study of cytomegalovirus exposure and HLA in healthy donors. Study-wide results and caveats: Another analysis was done later, and it associated more than 15,000 TCR beta sequences with HLA alleles at 0.05 false discovery rate. Likely technical artifact: a cluster of highly shared sequence variants. Later analysis showed most CMV-associated TCR beta chains appearing HLA-restricted.

J gave up 8 bases and V 4 bases, and 8 bases lay outside the gene matches. The CDR3 is made up of 15 amino acids. Germline V gene sequence: CDR1 LNHDA, CDR2 SQIVND (reference sequence). A multiplex PCR was run with 60 Vbeta primers and 13 Jbeta primers. Using immunoSEQ multiplex PCR, the repertoire was profiled, and TCRdb retains in-frame clones only, with some absent. The sample includes tens of thousands of clones, about 89% of them seen just once. Samples came from healthy bone marrow donors. Notes on this clone: What it recognizes is unknown.

The chain recombines TRBV19 with TRBJ1-4, with TRBD1 identical over 9 bases. The sequenced material came from PBMCs. The receptor comes from a man aged 25-45 years in good health and CMV-seropositive. CDR3 nucleotides: TGTGCCAGTAGTACCTCCGGGACAGGGTACGAAAAACTGTTTTTT. This gives the protein CASSTSGTGYEKLFF.